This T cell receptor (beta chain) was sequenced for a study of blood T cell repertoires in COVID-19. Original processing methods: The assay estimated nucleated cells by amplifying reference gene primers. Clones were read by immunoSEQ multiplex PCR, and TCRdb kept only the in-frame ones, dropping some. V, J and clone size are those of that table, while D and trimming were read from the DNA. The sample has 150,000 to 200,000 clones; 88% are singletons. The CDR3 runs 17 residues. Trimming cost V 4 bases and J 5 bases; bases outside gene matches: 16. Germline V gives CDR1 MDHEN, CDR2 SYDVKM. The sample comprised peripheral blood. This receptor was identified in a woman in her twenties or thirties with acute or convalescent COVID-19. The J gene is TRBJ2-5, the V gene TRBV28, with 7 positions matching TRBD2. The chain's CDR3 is CASSSYRAGVREETQYF. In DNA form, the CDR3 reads TGTGCCAGCAGTTCCTACCGGGCGGGAGTGAGAGAGGAGACCCAGTACTTC.